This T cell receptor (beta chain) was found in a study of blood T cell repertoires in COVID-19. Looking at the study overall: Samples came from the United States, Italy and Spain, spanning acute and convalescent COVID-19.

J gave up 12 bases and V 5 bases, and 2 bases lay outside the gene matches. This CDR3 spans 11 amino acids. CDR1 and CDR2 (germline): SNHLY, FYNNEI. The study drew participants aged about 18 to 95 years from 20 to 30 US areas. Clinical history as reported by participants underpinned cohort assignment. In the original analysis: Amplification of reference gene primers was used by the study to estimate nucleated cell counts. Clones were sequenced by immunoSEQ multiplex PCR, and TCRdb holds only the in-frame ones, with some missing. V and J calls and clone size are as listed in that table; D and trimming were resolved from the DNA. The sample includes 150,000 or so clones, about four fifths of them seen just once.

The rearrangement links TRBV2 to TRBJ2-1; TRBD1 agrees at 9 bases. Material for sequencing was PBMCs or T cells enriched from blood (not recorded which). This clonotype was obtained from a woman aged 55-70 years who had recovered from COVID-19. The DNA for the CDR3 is TGTGCCAGCAGTACAGGGGGCGGGCAGTTCTTC. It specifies CASSTGGGQFF.